In this sample, the clone carrying this TCR beta chain turned up once. Antigen specificity is unknown. This specimen belongs to a study of T cell responses to AZD1222 COVID-19 vaccine. Profiled with immunoSEQ multiplex PCR; TCRdb holds only in-frame clones, not every one. Seen here are 130,000 or so clones, approximately 90% observed once, and the top ten hold 2.5% to 3.5%. This CDR3 contains 13 residues. CDR1 MNHEY and CDR2 SVGEGT come from the germline V gene. Between the trimmed V and J ends, which lost 6 bases and 1 base, there was a span of 9 bases. Study results and limitations: Sampling captured repertoires only after the peak T cell response. The study reported that nearly half of spike-specific TCRs target unmutated variant regions. White British donors predominated, females outnumbered males, and clonal diversity was possibly underestimated. A rise in Spike-specific TCR breadth and depth followed two AZD1222 doses.

This receptor was identified in an adult who received the AZD1222 COVID-19 vaccine. V gene TRBV6-2 or TRBV6-3 combines with J gene TRBJ2-5; possibly TRBD1 for D (6 bases). The sequenced sample was peripheral blood, obtained 28 days after the second AZD1222 dose. CDR3 amino acids: CASSWDIQETQYF. The CDR3 DNA sequence: TGTGCCAGCAGCTGGGACATCCAAGAGACCCAGTACTTC.